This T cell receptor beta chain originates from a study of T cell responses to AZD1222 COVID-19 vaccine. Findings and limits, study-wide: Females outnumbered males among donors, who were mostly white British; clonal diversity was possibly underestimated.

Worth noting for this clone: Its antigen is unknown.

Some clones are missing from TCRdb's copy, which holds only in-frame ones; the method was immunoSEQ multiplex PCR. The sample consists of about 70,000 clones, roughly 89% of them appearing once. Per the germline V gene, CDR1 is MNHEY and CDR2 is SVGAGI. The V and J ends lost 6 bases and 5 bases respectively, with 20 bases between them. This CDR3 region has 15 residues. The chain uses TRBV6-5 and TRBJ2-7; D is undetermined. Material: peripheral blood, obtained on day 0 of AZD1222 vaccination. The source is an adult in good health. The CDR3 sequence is CASSPRSLGYDEQYF. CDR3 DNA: TGTGCCAGCAGCCCCAGGTCCTTGGGGTACGACGAGCAGTACTTC.